A single sample is the source of the 25 T cell receptor beta chains below, sequenced in a study of T cells after yellow fever vaccination. TCRdb recomputed calls from the 5' RACE reads with MiXCR, one row per CDR3 protein. The sample consists of hundreds of thousands of distinct CDR3 sequences, roughly 13% of them appearing once. Sample: PBMCs, taken on the day of the yellow fever booster vaccination. The receptors come from a man younger than 45 who received the YFV17D yellow fever vaccine.

In DNA, the CDR3 is TGTGCCAGCAAGGACCGTAGCGGGGGAAAGCCGTACGAGCAGTACTTC. Encoded protein: CASKDRSGGKPYEQYF. The chain has TRBV21-1 and TRBJ2-7; no check of the table's D call, TRBD2, against the DNA was made. TRBV21-1 is classified as a pseudogene. This CDR3 region has 16 residues.

This clonotype was detected only once. This rearrangement joins TRBV7-9 to TRBJ2-7; D perhaps matches TRBD1 (6 bases). This CDR3 contains 14 residues. Germline V gene data show CDR1 as SEHNR and CDR2 as FQNEAQ (reference sequence). V shed 0 bases and J shed 6 bases, with 12 bases lying between them. CDR3 nucleotides: TGTGCCAGCAGCTTAGCTTCAGGGGCTCGCGAGCAGTACTTC. Translating gives CASSLASGAREQYF.

The chain combines TRBV11-2 with TRBJ1-1; 7 bases are a match to TRBD1. Trimming cost V 1 base and J 4 bases; bases outside gene matches: 3. Germline V gene data show CDR1 as SGHAT and CDR2 as FQNNGV. The CDR3 runs 14 residues. The DNA of the CDR3 is TGTGCCAGCAGCTTAGCGAGGGGGCCCACTGAAGCTTTCTTT. As protein: CASSLARGPTEAFF.

A few counts support this clonotype. J is TRBJ2-7 and V is TRBV28; 7 positions match TRBD1. V trimming: 4 bases; J trimming: 3 bases; junction bases outside the gene matches: 12. Germline CDR1 MDHEN, CDR2 SYDVKM. The CDR3 has 16 amino acids. Here the CDR3 DNA reads TGTGCCAGCAGTTCGTCCAGCCGGGACAGAGGCTACGAGCAGTACTTC. It codes for CASSSSSRDRGYEQYF.

This clonotype was seen more than once but under ten times. The V and J genes are TRBV19 and TRBJ2-1; 8 bases map to TRBD2. The CDR3 extends over 17 amino acids. Germline values: CDR1 LNHDA, CDR2 SQIVND (reference sequence). Trimming took 1 base from V and 4 from J; bases not matched to a gene: 9. The CDR3 DNA reads TGTGCCAGTAGTATAGGACTCGGGAGGGCCTCATACAATGAGCAGTTCTTC. Protein: CASSIGLGRASYNEQFF.

This clonotype came up a few times. The chain employs TRBV4-3 and TRBJ2-1, with D unclear. The CDR3 runs 13 residues. The V and J ends lost 8 bases and 6 bases respectively, with 14 bases between them. Germline CDR1 LGHNA, CDR2 YSLEER. CDR3 amino acids: CASGFSTGNEQFF. DNA for the CDR3: TGCGCCAGCGGCTTTAGTACTGGCAATGAGCAGTTCTTC.

The sample holds a few counts of this clonotype. The genes are TRBV29-1 and TRBJ2-7; possible D gene TRBD2, 6 bases. V lost 0 bases to trimming and J lost 6 bases, with 12 bases between them. The germline V gene encodes CDR1 SQVTM and CDR2 ANQGSEA. The CDR3 is 13 amino acids. The CDR3 sequence: CSVEDGTAFEQYF. The CDR3 DNA follows: TGCAGCGTTGAAGATGGGACTGCTTTCGAGCAGTACTTC.

This clonotype turned up a few times. This chain joins TRBV7-9 and TRBJ1-4; the match to TRBD1 covers 7 bases. Germline trimming cut 5 bases from V and 7 bases from J; bases unmatched to any gene: 16. The CDR3 is 17 residues long. From germline, CDR1 is SEHNR and CDR2 FQNEAQ (reference sequence). The CDR3 nucleotides are TGTGCCAGCAGCCGACAACCGAAACAGGGGTGGGGTGAAAAACTGTTTTTT. Translating it yields CASSRQPKQGWGEKLFF.

The J gene is TRBJ2-7, the V gene TRBV20-1, with 9 bases aligning to TRBD2. Germline trimming cut 7 bases from V and 3 bases from J; bases unmatched to any gene: 16. Germline values: CDR1 DFQATT, CDR2 SNEGSKA (reference sequence). The CDR3 has 16 residues. The CDR3 is CSVPPGEAGGLYEQYF. The CDR3 DNA follows: TGCAGTGTCCCCCCCGGTGAAGCGGGAGGCCTCTACGAGCAGTACTTC.

This clonotype was picked up a small number of times. The chain is built from TRBV5-1 and TRBJ2-7; D unresolved. V lost 2 bases and J 6 bases, leaving 3 bases between the germline ends. CDR3 size: 10 residues. Germline V gene sequence: CDR1 SGHRS, CDR2 YFSETQ. CDR3 loop: CASSLLEQYF. As DNA, the CDR3 is TGCGCCAGCAGCTTACTCGAGCAGTACTTC.

A note on this clonotype: A clone one base away is much larger, so this may be a read error. The V gene is TRBV28, the J gene TRBJ1-4, with TRBD1 as a possible D gene (5 bases). The CDR3 has 12 residues. Germline assignment: CDR1 MDHEN and CDR2 SYDVKM. The CDR3 protein is CARSLVGGKLFF. CDR3 nucleotides: TGTGCCAGGAGTTTAGTGGGGGGGAAACTGTTTTTT.

This clonotype was found many times. This chain links TRBV12-3 or TRBV12-4 with TRBJ2-1; D remains ambiguous. The V and J ends lost 6 bases and 5 bases respectively, with 5 bases between them. The CDR3 contains 11 residues. For the CDR3, the DNA is TGTGCCAGCAGCCGCAACAATGAGCAGTTCTTC. Protein: CASSRNNEQFF.

V gene TRBV29-1 combines with J gene TRBJ2-2, with 9 bases matching TRBD2. The germline gives CDR1 SQVTM, CDR2 ANQGSEA. The CDR3 covers 16 residues. Trimming took 3 bases from V and 0 from J; bases not matched to a gene: 5. CDR3: CSVDSGGSPNTGELFF. CDR3 nucleotide sequence: TGCAGCGTTGACAGCGGGGGGTCGCCGAACACCGGGGAGCTGTTTTTT.

The gene calls are TRBV15 and TRBJ2-5, with a weak D call TRBD2 (6 bases). Deletions cut 1 base from V and 2 bases from J, with 11 bases between. Germline V gene sequence: CDR1 LNHNV, CDR2 YYDKDF (reference sequence). The CDR3 is 15 amino acids. CDR3 sequence: CATSRAKTRQETQYF. The CDR3 coding sequence is TGTGCCACCAGCAGAGCGAAGACTAGACAAGAGACCCAGTACTTC.

The chain links TRBV5-8 to TRBJ2-5, with D perhaps TRBD2 (6 bases). The CDR3 length is 14 residues. Trimming pared 6 bases from V and 2 bases from J, leaving 14 bases between. CDR1 is SGHTS and CDR2 is YDEGEE in the germline V gene. CDR3 in DNA: TGTGCCAGCATACTAGCTACCAAACAAGAGACCCAGTACTTC. It translates to CASILATKQETQYF.

This clonotype was seen only a few times. This chain joins TRBV4-1 and TRBJ2-7, with D possibly matching TRBD1 (6 bases). Looked up from germline, CDR1 is MGHRA and CDR2 is YSYEKL. Trimming removed 1 base at V and 2 bases at J, with 12 bases between. The CDR3 is made up of 15 amino acids. The CDR3 loop is CASSQVDGQTYEQYF. CDR3 bases: TGCGCCAGCAGCCAAGTGGATGGACAGACCTACGAGCAGTACTTC.

The chain carries TRBV29-1 and TRBJ2-1; 9 positions agree with TRBD1. The CDR3 length is 14 residues. Losses at the gene ends were 4 bases for V and 9 bases for J; bases not matched to a gene: 10. CDR1 and CDR2 from the germline V gene are SQVTM and ANQGSEA. The CDR3 protein is CSVATGTGRFEQFF. The CDR3 DNA sequence: TGCAGCGTTGCCACCGGGACAGGGAGGTTTGAGCAGTTCTTC.

The chain uses TRBV4-3 and TRBJ2-1, with 10 positions matching TRBD1. Germline lookup yields CDR1 LGHNA and CDR2 YSLEER. The CDR3 consists of 17 residues. Trimming took 3 bases from V and 6 from J; bases not matched to a gene: 11. DNA of the CDR3: TGCGCCAGCAGCCAGGGAGCCGGAAGACAGGGGGCCAATGAGCAGTTCTTC. Residues: CASSQGAGRQGANEQFF.

This clonotype has more than one count but fewer than ten. The chain employs TRBV4-3 and TRBJ1-1, with D possibly being TRBD1 (6 bases). Germline CDR1 reads LGHNA; CDR2 reads YSLEER. The CDR3 is made up of 16 amino acids. V was trimmed by 2 bases and J by 1 base, leaving 14 bases between them. The CDR3 loop is CASSQTGIRRNTEAFF. In DNA form, the CDR3 reads TGCGCCAGCAGCCAAACAGGGATCCGTCGGAACACTGAAGCTTTCTTT.

This clonotype was picked up a small number of times. This CDR3 is CASSHGQFDEQYF. The CDR3 DNA reads TGTGCCAGCAGCCACGGACAGTTCGACGAGCAGTACTTC. V and J are TRBV4-2 and TRBJ2-7; D is possibly TRBD1 (6 bases). V lost 3 bases to trimming and J lost 5 bases, with 11 bases between them. Per the germline V gene, CDR1 is LGHNA and CDR2 is YNFKEQ. This CDR3 spans 13 amino acids.

The table lists this clonotype with a count of one. CDR3 residues: CASSLNGQGAGNTEAFF. The CDR3 DNA is TGTGCCAGCAGCTTAAACGGGCAGGGGGCGGGGAACACTGAAGCTTTCTTT. V and J are TRBV7-6 and TRBJ1-1; TRBD1 matches 8 bases. The length of the CDR3 is 17 residues. The junction had 9 bases not matched to a gene; V was cut back by 2 bases and J by 1 base. The V gene's germline CDR1 is SGHVS and CDR2 FNYEAQ.

A few counts support this clonotype. J is TRBJ2-7 and V is TRBV24-1; D might be TRBD1 or TRBD2, each matching 6 bases. The V gene's germline CDR1 is KGHDR and CDR2 SFDVKD. This CDR3 has 14 amino acids. Trimming took 6 bases from V and 2 from J, leaving 13 bases between them. DNA for the CDR3: TGTGCCACCAGTTCGACTAGGGGGGCCTACGAGCAGTACTTC. Translation: CATSSTRGAYEQYF.

The V gene is TRBV3-1, the J gene TRBJ2-1; 11 positions agree with TRBD2. Germline assignment: CDR1 LGHDT and CDR2 YNNKEL (reference sequence). The CDR3 runs 13 residues. The trim removed 4 bases at V and 12 bases at J, leaving 5 bases unmatched. The CDR3 loop reads CASSPSTSGRQFF. CDR3 nucleotide sequence: TGTGCCAGCAGCCCAAGCACTAGCGGGAGGCAGTTCTTC.

This clonotype was seen at least ten times. The genes are TRBV28 and TRBJ2-7; D is possibly TRBD1 (5 bases). Germline assignment: CDR1 MDHEN and CDR2 SYDVKM. V was trimmed by 4 bases and J by 3 bases, leaving 10 bases between them. CDR3 length: 13 amino acids. For the CDR3, the DNA is TGTGCCAGCAGTTCCGGACACTTCTACGAGCAGTACTTC. Translation gives CASSSGHFYEQYF.

The rearrangement joins TRBV6-5 to TRBJ1-2; the match to TRBD1 covers 7 bases. The trim removed 2 bases at V and 8 bases at J, leaving 5 bases unmatched. The CDR3 sequence is 13 residues long. Germline CDR1 and CDR2: MNHEY and SVGAGI. This CDR3 reads CASSYVRGGGYTF. Written as DNA, the CDR3 is TGTGCCAGCAGTTACGTGAGAGGGGGCGGCTACACCTTC.